The sequence of this T cell receptor beta chain was determined in a study of Graves' ophthalmopathy and Graves' hyperthyroidism (dated by TCRdb to 2017 to 2018). Context from the whole study: Peripheral blood samples were taken at the time of initial diagnosis, before any treatment was given. The study used TCR beta repertoire signatures to distinguish Graves' ophthalmopathy from Graves' hyperthyroidism and to predict progression to ophthalmopathy. In total, 135 blood samples were TCR-sequenced: under 45 ophthalmopathy, some 80 hyperthyroidism and about 17 hyperthyroidism-to-ophthalmopathy patients. To explore V-J signatures that distinguish ophthalmopathy from hyperthyroidism, a discovery set of roughly 98 patients was enrolled, made up of 43 with ophthalmopathy and under 65 with stable hyperthyroidism. The independent validation cohort included some 19 hyperthyroidism patients plus 17 patients who later progressed from hyperthyroidism to ophthalmopathy. In five or six hyperthyroidism patients, T-cell repertoires of thyroid tissue and blood were compared. Following sample collection, hyperthyroidism patients were given methimazole at a starting dose of 30 mg daily, and ophthalmopathy patients were given high-dose intravenous methylprednisolone. The roughly 100 discovery patients were divided at random into training and test sets in a 7:3 ratio.

Points on this clonotype: Its antigen is not yet known. No base quality information exists; no much larger clone differs at one position.

Ophthalmopathy patients were characterized by moderately to severely active disease, a Clinical Activity Score of at least 3, a NOSPECS grade of at least 4, and a disease duration under 3 months. Patients with other autoimmune diseases, uncontrolled infections, pregnancy or lactation were excluded from the study. Clinical symptoms, serum thyroxine, TRAb, thyroid ultrasound and orbital computed tomography formed the basis of the diagnosis. Using Ficoll-Paque density gradient centrifugation, PBMCs were isolated from approximately 11 ml of fresh peripheral blood. Total RNA was extracted using Trizol reagent, and RNA quality was checked on an Agilent 2100 Bioanalyzer. What the research found in general, with its limitations: The 13-signature model separated ophthalmopathy from stable hyperthyroidism with roughly 89% sensitivity and almost 84% specificity in cross-validation, and 80%/75% in the test set. In validation, the model predicted ophthalmopathy progression with about 64% sensitivity and 72.22% specificity; 12 predicted patients were CT-confirmed with GO in a median of around 6.5 months. No statistical method was used to set the sample size in advance, and the investigators knew which group each participant was assigned to. Most of the expanded thyroid clonotypes with a frequency above 0.001 were also detected in blood, and it was suggested that the thyroid immune response may be reflected by blood repertoires.

For repertoire sequencing, the TCR beta CDR3 regions were amplified from RNA transcripts. A first-round RT-PCR used HTBI primers with the Qiagen OneStep RT-PCR kit, followed by a second-round multiplex PCR, size selection and purification. Sequencing of the libraries was carried out on an Illumina HiSeq2000 in paired-end mode with 100 bp reads. The authors processed their data as follows. SOAPnuke was used to process the reads, throwing out any read that had adapters, had uncalled bases, had a mean Phred below 15, or lacked an exact constant-primer or identifier match. High-quality paired reads were merged with COPE v1.2.5. Clonotypes were defined as unique nucleotide sequences and were aligned to IMGT TRB V, D and J references using MiTCR v1.1. The analysis was limited to V-J combinations with a frequency above 0.0001, which together covered around 99% of the repertoires. For each V-J combination, a TCR clonal expansion and chaos score was defined as the ratio of F50 clonal expansion to chaos observed in the TCRdist matrix. Features were reduced by Welch's t-statistics and random forest to approximately 13 V-J combinations, which fed a naive Bayes classifier. The Morisita-Horn index was used to measure how similar the thyroid and blood repertoires were. The public reads were quality trimmed at Q25 with fastp and then assembled into clones with MiXCR by TCRdb, keeping productive beta chains. Every distinct CDR3 protein forms one entry, paired with its most common genes and DNA. It is TCRdb's table, rather than the study itself, that gives the V and J calls and clone size. In this sample the table shows 200,000 to 250,000 distinct CDR3 sequences, 20% to 25% of which occur a single time. The ten largest clonotypes hold roughly 39% of the sample.

Sequencing was performed on peripheral blood. This clonotype was sampled from a woman aged 45-65 years with Graves' ophthalmopathy. Donor details come from another sample of the same person, matched by shared clones.

The CDR3 protein: CASSSGLAGNEQYF. The bases are TGTGCCAGCAGCTCGGGACTAGCGGGGAACGAGCAGTACTTC. The chain is assembled from TRBV13 and TRBJ2-7, with 13 bases in between that match TRBD2. The CDR3 measures 14 amino acids from cysteine to phenylalanine. The DNA shown is the 42-base CDR3, in frame from base 1. For CDR1 and CDR2, the germline V gene (reference sequence) lists PRHDT and FYEKMQ. V ends up 4 bases short and J 5 bases short, with an unmatched junction base count of 2.